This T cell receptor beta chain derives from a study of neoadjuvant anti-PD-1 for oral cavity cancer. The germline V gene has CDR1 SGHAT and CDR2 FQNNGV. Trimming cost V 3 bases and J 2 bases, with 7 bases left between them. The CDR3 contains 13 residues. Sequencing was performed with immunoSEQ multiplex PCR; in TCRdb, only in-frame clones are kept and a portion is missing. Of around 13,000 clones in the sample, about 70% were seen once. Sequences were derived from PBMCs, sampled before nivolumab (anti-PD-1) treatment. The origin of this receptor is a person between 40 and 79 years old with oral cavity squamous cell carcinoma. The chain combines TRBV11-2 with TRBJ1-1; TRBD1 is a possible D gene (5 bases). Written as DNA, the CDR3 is TGTGCCAGCAGCTTTCGGGGCAACACTGAAGCTTTCTTT. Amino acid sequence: CASSFRGNTEAFF. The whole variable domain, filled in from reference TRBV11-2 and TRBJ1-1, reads EAGVAQSPRYKIIEKRQSVAFWCNPISGHATLYWYQQILGQGPKLLIQFQNNGVVDDSQLPKDRFSAERLKGVDSTLKIQPAKLEDSAVYLCASSFRGNTEAFFGQGTRLTVV.